This is a list of T cell receptor beta chains from one sample in a study of blood T cell repertoires in COVID-19. The data were produced by immunoSEQ multiplex PCR, yet TCRdb's version contains in-frame clones alone and is incomplete. The sample holds around 120,000 clones, 70% to 90% seen once. The specimen sequenced was peripheral blood. Receptors originate from a man between 65 and 85 years old who had recovered from COVID-19. Each CDR3 is given with its conserved first and last residue. The order of the fields is J gene, V gene, clone size, D gene, CDR3 protein, CDR3 DNA. The D gene is left open where the match is weak. Clone size is given for some rows only: seen once, a few or many times, or a class if the clone is expanded.

j_call: TRBJ2-7; v_call: TRBV30; clone_size: -; d_call: -; cdr3_aa: CAWSVGLRGQYF; cdr3_nt: TGTGCCTGGAGTGTAGGACTACGGGGGCAGTACTTC
j_call: TRBJ2-1; v_call: TRBV29-1; clone_size: once; d_call: -; cdr3_aa: CSVDSANEQFF; cdr3_nt: TGCAGCGTTGACAGCGCGAATGAGCAGTTCTTC
j_call: TRBJ1-1; v_call: TRBV11-3; clone_size: -; d_call: -; cdr3_aa: CASSNPDTSEAFF; cdr3_nt: TGTGCCAGCAGCAACCCGGACACTAGCGAAGCTTTCTTT
j_call: TRBJ1-4; v_call: TRBV5-5; clone_size: -; d_call: -; cdr3_aa: CASSPEGQGEKLFF; cdr3_nt: TGTGCCAGCAGTCCGGAGGGCCAGGGCGAAAAACTGTTTTTT
j_call: TRBJ2-2; v_call: TRBV14; clone_size: -; d_call: TRBD2; cdr3_aa: CASSQGTSGVTGELFF; cdr3_nt: TGTGCCAGCAGCCAAGGGACTAGCGGGGTAACCGGGGAGCTGTTTTTT
j_call: TRBJ2-7; v_call: TRBV12-3/TRBV12-4; clone_size: -; d_call: -; cdr3_aa: CASSDRSYEQYF; cdr3_nt: TGTGCCAGCAGTGACAGATCCTACGAGCAGTACTTC
j_call: TRBJ1-6; v_call: TRBV18; clone_size: -; d_call: -; cdr3_aa: CASSESSYNSPLHF; cdr3_nt: TGTGCCAGCTCAGAGAGCTCCTATAATTCACCCCTCCACTTT
j_call: TRBJ1-1; v_call: TRBV2; clone_size: -; d_call: -; cdr3_aa: CASRRTAEAFF; cdr3_nt: TGTGCCAGCAGGAGGACAGCCGAAGCTTTCTTT
j_call: TRBJ2-1; v_call: TRBV30; clone_size: -; d_call: -; cdr3_aa: CAWSTRAGYNEQFF; cdr3_nt: TGTGCCTGGTCGACTAGGGCAGGATACAATGAGCAGTTCTTC
j_call: TRBJ2-5; v_call: TRBV3-1/TRBV3-2; clone_size: -; d_call: -; cdr3_aa: CASSQTGMAQETQYF; cdr3_nt: TGTGCCAGCAGCCAAACAGGGATGGCGCAAGAGACCCAGTACTTC
j_call: TRBJ2-3; v_call: TRBV5-4; clone_size: -; d_call: TRBD1; cdr3_aa: CASSFYTGADTQYF; cdr3_nt: TGTGCCAGCAGCTTCTATACAGGGGCAGATACGCAGTATTTT
j_call: TRBJ1-1; v_call: TRBV2; clone_size: few; d_call: -; cdr3_aa: CASRIDMNTEAFF; cdr3_nt: TGTGCCAGCAGAATAGATATGAACACTGAAGCTTTCTTT
j_call: TRBJ2-1; v_call: TRBV2; clone_size: once; d_call: -; cdr3_aa: CASSSGINNEQFF; cdr3_nt: TGTGCCAGCAGTAGCGGAATTAACAATGAGCAGTTCTTC
j_call: TRBJ2-2; v_call: TRBV7-3; clone_size: -; d_call: -; cdr3_aa: CASSLNSLTNTGELFF; cdr3_nt: TGTGCCAGCAGCTTAAACAGCCTTACGAACACCGGGGAGCTGTTTTTT
j_call: TRBJ2-3; v_call: TRBV9; clone_size: -; d_call: -; cdr3_aa: CASSVAPLTDTQYF; cdr3_nt: TGTGCCAGCAGCGTAGCCCCCCTCACAGATACGCAGTATTTT
j_call: TRBJ2-1; v_call: TRBV7-2; clone_size: -; d_call: -; cdr3_aa: CASSSHRDRNEQFF; cdr3_nt: TGTGCCAGCAGCTCTCACAGGGACCGCAATGAGCAGTTCTTC
j_call: TRBJ2-1; v_call: TRBV7-8; clone_size: -; d_call: TRBD2; cdr3_aa: CASSLASLAGSNNEQFF; cdr3_nt: TGTGCCAGCAGCTTAGCGTCCCTAGCGGGGAGCAACAATGAGCAGTTCTTC